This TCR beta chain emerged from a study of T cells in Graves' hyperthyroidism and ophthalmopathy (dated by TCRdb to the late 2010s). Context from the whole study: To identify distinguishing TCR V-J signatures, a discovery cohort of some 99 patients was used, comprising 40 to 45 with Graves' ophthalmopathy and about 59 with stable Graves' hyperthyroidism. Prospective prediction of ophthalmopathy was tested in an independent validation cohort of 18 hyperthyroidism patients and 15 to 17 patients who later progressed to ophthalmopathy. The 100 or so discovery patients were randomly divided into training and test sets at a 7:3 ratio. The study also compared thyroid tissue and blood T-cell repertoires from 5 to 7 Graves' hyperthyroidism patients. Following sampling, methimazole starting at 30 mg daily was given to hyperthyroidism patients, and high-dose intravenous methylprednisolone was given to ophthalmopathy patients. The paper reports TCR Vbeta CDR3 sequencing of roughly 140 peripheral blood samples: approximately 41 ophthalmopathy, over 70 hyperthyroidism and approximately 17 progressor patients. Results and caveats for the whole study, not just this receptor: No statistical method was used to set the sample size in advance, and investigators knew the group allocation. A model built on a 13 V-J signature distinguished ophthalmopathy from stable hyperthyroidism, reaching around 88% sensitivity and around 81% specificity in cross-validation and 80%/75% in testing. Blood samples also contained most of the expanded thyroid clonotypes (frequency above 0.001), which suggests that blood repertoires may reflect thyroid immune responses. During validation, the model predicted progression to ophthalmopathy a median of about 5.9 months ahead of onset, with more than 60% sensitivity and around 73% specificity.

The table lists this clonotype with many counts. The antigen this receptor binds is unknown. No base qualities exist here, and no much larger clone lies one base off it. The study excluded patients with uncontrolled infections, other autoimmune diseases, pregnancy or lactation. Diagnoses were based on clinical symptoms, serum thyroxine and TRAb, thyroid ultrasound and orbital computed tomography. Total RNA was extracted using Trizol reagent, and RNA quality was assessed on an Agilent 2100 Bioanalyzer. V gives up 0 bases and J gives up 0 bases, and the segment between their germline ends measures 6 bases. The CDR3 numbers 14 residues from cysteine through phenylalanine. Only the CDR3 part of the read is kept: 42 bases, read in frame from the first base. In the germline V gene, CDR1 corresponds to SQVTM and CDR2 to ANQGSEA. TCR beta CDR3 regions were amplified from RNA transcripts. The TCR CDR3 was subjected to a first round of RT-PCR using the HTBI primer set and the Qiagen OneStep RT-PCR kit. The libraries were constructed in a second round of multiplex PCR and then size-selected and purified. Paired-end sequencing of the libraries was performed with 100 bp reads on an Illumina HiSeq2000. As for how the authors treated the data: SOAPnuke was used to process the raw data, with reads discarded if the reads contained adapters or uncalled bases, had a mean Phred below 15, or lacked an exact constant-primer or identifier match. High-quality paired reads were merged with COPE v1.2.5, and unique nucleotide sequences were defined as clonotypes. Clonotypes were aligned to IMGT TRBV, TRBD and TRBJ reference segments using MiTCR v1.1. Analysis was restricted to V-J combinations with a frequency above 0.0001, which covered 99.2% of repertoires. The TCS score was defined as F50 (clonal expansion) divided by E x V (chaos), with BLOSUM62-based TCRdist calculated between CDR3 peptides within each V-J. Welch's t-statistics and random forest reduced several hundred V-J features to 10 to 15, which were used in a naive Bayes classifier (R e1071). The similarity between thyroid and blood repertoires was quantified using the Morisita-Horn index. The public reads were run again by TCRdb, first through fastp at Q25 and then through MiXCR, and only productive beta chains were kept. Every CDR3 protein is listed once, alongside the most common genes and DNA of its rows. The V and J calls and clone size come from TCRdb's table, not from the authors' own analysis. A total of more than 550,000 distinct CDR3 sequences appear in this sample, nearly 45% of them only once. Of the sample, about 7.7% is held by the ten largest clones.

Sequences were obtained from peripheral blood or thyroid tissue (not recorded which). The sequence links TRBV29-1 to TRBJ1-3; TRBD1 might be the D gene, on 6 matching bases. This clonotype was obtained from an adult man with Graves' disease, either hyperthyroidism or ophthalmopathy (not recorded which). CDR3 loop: CSVEETGSGNTIYF. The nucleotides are TGCAGCGTTGAAGAGACAGGCTCTGGAAACACCATATATTTT.